This T cell receptor (beta chain) derives from a study of metastatic and nonmetastatic thyroid tumors. Across the whole study: Repertoire comparisons spanned blood and tumor or nodule tissue from malignant and benign thyroid patients.

With MiXCR, TCRdb reprocessed the PCR reads. The profile shows about 26,000 clones, around a quarter of them singletons. Thyroid surgery was performed in patients who had received no treatment beforehand. As regards this clone: A much bigger clone sits one base away, suggesting this may be a read error.

The sample comprised blood. The TCR comes from a female donor with papillary thyroid cancer or a benign thyroid nodule (not recorded which). Some clones in this sample may be carry-over from other donors' samples.

The CDR3 DNA reads as TGCAGCGTTCCAGGGAAGGGGCAGTCGGAGACCCAGTACTTC. This gives the protein CSVPGKGQSETQYF. V is TRBV29-1 and J is TRBJ2-5; TRBD1 might be the D (5 bases). This CDR3 is 14 amino acids long. V lost 5 bases, J lost 5 bases, and 18 bases lay in between. CDR1 is SQVTM and CDR2 is ANQGSEA in the germline V gene.